This TCR beta chain was found in a study of T cells in Graves' hyperthyroidism and ophthalmopathy. Amplification yielded TCR beta CDR3 regions, with RNA transcripts as the source. TCR CDR3 underwent first-round RT-PCR with the HTBI primer set. TCRdb called the multiplex PCR reads again in MiXCR, with one record for every CDR3 protein. The repertoire includes about 400,000 distinct CDR3 sequences, about 13% of them detected once, and 5.3% sits in the top ten. Patients aged 18 to 65 had newly diagnosed hyperthyroidism of under 2 months' duration. Used for diagnoses were clinical symptoms, serum thyroxine and TRAb, thyroid ultrasound and orbital computed tomography. This CDR3 is 16 amino acids long. With V trimmed by 6 bases and J by 9 bases, 17 bases remained unmatched. In germline, CDR1 is KGHSH, CDR2 LQKENI.

The sequence was obtained from a woman between 18 and 30 years old with Graves' hyperthyroidism. Material for sequencing was blood. The chain joins TRBV18 to TRBJ2-1, with TRBD2 matching over 7 bases. The DNA for the CDR3 is TGTGCCAGCTCTACCAGCCTTCGTGGGAGGGCCACTGAGCAGTTCTTC. Amino acid sequence: CASSTSLRGRATEQFF.